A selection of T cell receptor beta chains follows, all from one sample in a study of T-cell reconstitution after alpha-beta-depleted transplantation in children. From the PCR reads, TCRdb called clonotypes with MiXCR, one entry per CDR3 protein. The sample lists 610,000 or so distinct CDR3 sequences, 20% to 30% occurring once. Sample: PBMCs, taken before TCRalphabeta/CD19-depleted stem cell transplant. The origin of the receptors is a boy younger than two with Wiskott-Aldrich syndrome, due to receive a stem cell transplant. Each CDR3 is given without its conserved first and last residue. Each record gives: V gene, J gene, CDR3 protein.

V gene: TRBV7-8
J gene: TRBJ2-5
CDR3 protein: ASSFGPLGKTQY

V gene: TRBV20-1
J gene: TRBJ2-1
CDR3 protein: SARDGSGQGRYNEQF

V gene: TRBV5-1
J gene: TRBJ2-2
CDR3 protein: ATSTGFGELF

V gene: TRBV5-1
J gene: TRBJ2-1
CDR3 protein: ASSLGVGSIREQF

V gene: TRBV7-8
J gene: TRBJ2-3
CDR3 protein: ASSILGLAGGTDTQY

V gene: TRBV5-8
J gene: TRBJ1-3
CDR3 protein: ASRWGSGNTIY

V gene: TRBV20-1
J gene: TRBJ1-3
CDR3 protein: SATLDMWSSGNTIY

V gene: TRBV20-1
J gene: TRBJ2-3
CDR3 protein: SAAGQTSLTDTQY

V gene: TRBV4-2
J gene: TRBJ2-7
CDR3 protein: ASSQQLAGDEQY

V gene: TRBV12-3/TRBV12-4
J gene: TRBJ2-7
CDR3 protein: ASSLGYEQY

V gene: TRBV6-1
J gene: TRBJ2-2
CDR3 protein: ASSEPVLAGYTGELF

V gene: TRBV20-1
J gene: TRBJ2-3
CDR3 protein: SAREASTDTQY

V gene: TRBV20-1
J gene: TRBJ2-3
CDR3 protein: SARDKARREGLRTDTQY

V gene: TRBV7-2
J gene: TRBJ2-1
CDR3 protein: ASSLANIEQF

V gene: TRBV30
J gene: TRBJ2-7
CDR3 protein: AWNGGGTKEQY

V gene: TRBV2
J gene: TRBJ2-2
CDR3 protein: ASSELDFGELF

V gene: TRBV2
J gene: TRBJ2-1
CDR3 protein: ASSEGGASGRVGASYNEQF

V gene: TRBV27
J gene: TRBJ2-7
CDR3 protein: ASSLRRSSYEQY

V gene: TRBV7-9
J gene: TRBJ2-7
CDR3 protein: ASSYWTGWGPYEQY

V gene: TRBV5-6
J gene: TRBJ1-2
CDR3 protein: ASSVVTVRNYGYT

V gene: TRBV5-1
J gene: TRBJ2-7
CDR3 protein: ASSTGLAGDTYEQY

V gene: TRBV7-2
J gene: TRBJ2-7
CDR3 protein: ASSTTSGRTSSYEQY

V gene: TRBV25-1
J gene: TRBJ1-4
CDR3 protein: ASSEGLGNSENEKLF

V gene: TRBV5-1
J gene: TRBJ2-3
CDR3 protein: ASSLDGTSGSTDTQY

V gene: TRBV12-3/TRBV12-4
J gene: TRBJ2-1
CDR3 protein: ASSLTGRAFNEQF

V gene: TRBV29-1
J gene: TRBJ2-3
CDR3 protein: SVEPRGRTDTQY

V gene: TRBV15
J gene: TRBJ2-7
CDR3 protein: ATSREIQGSEQY

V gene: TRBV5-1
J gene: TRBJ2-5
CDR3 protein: ASSLGLAGLPKETQY

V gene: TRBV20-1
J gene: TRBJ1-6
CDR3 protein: SGNKSPDSPLH

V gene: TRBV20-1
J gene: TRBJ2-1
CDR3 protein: SAGGSVAEQF

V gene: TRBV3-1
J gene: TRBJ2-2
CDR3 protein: ASSRKRTGGERNTGELF

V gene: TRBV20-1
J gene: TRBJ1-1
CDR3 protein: SANRGGNTEAF

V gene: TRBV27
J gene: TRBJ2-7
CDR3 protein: ASSSGDRYEQY

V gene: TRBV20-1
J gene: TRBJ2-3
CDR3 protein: SAKRQGQGTDTQY

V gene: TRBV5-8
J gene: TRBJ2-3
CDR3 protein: ASSPDRAGTDTQY